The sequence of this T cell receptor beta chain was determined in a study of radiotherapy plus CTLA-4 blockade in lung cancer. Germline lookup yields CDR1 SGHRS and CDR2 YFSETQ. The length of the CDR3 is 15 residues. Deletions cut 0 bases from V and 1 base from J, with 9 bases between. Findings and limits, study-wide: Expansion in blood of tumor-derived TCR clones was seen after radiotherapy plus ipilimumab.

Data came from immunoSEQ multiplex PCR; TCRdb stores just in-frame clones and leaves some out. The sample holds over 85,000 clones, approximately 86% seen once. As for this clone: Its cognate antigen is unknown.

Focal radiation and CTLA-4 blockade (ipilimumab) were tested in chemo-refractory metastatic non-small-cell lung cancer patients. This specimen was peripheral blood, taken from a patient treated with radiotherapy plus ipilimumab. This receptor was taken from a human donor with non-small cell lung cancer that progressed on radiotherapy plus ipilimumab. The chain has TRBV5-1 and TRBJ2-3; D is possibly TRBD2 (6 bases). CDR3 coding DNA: TGCGCCAGCAGCTTGGCTCCTAGCGGCACAGATACGCAGTATTTT. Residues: CASSLAPSGTDTQYF.